This paragraph covers one TCR beta chain sequence. Its antigen target is currently unknown. Base qualities are not recorded, but no much larger clone differs from it by a single base. Reading the germline V gene gives CDR1 SNHLY and CDR2 FYNNEI. CDR3 length: 14 amino acids, cysteine to phenylalanine. CDR3 DNA only is kept here, 42 bases in frame from base 1. For this chain, trimming is 11 bases at the V end and 4 bases at the J end, and the number of junction bases without a gene match is 9. This sample was sequenced with an Illumina HiSeq 2500. TCR beta libraries were prepared by quantitative 5'-RACE with molecular barcodes. Per the authors' processing: A new computational method, built on a probabilistic model of VDJ rearrangement, was used to identify disease-linked TCR variants. In-frame beta chains were kept once TCRdb had trimmed the public reads at Q25 with fastp and called clones with MiXCR. All rows with the same CDR3 protein become a single entry with the most common DNA and genes. The V and J calls and clone size are TCRdb's, not the authors'. The sample profile shows roughly 670,000 distinct CDR3 sequences; 15% to 20% of them were found once. The ten largest clones add up to under 20% of the sample.

These data belong to a study of CD8 T cells in ankylosing spondylitis (dated by TCRdb to about 2017). Background for the entire study: To find TCR variants linked to disease, the study profiled T cell receptor beta repertoires in ankylosing spondylitis patients and healthy donors. The whole study cohort included over a hundred healthy donors and 25 ankylosing spondylitis patients. Peripheral blood was sampled, and synovial fluid was also collected from ankylosing spondylitis patients. What the research found in general, with its limitations: Some motif variants were previously reported in synovial fluid and blood of reactive arthritis patients, suggesting common disease-initiation mechanisms. Significant enrichment of the disease-linked clones was reported in matched synovial fluid samples from ankylosing spondylitis patients. The disease-linked clones had a CD8+ phenotype and were found at relatively low frequencies in peripheral blood. A TCR beta motif made up of several highly homologous amino acid variants appeared to be characteristic of blood from ankylosing spondylitis patients.

The chain joins TRBV2 to TRBJ2-1, with 9 bases matching TRBD1. The TCR comes from a male donor with ankylosing spondylitis. The sample taken for sequencing was blood, either unsorted or a sorted T cell fraction (not recorded which). The CDR3 reads as follows: CAGVRDRVYNEQFF. Read as DNA, the sequence is TGTGCCGGGGTCCGGGACAGGGTATACAATGAGCAGTTCTTC.